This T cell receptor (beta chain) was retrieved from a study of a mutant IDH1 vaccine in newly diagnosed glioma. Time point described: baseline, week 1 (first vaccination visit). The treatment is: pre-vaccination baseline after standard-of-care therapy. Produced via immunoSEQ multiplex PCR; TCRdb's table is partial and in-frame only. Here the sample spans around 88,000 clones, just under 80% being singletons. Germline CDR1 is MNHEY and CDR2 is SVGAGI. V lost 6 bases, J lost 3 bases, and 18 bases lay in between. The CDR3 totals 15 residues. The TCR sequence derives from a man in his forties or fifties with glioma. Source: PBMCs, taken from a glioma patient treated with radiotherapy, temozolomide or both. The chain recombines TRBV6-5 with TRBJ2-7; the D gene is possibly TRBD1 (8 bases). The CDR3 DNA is TGTGCCAGCAGAGAAAACAGGGGGGGGGTCTACGAGCAGTACTTC. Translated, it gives CASRENRGGVYEQYF.